The 28 T cell receptor beta chains below all came from one sample that was sequenced in a study of T cells in localized non-small cell lung cancer. Repertoires were generated with immunoSEQ multiplex PCR, while TCRdb's copy carries only in-frame clones and drops some. This sample carries around 6,400 clones, roughly 23% of them seen once, and the ten largest clones take about 8.8%. The source was lung tumor tissue, collected before any cancer treatment. Receptor source: a female donor over 55 with stage I lung adenocarcinoma.

In its sample, this clone was seen a few times. The rearrangement joins TRBV9 to TRBJ2-5; maybe TRBD1 (6 bases). CDR1 SGDLS and CDR2 YYNGEE come from the germline V gene. Trimming took off 5 bases at V and 2 bases at J, with 16 bases between the two ends. This CDR3 spans 15 amino acids. The CDR3: CASSSRGQQQETQYF. CDR3 nucleotides: TGTGCCAGCAGTTCACGGGGACAACAACAAGAGACCCAGTACTTC.

The rearrangement joins TRBV30 to TRBJ2-4; maybe TRBD1 (5 bases). The CDR3 spans 11 residues. Germline values: CDR1 GTSNPN, CDR2 SVGIG (reference sequence). Trimming took off 5 bases at V and 6 bases at J, with 8 bases between the two ends. CDR3 in amino acids: CAWGHSNIQYF. Written as DNA, the CDR3 is TGTGCCTGGGGACACTCAAACATTCAGTACTTC.

The rearrangement uses TRBV10-2 and TRBJ2-1; D remains ambiguous. CDR3 length: 14 amino acids. Germline CDR1 and CDR2: WSHSY and SAAADI. Trimming stripped 3 bases from V and 3 bases from J, with 9 bases between. CDR3 sequence reads: CASSDVGRYNEQFF. DNA for the CDR3: TGCGCCAGCAGTGATGTGGGTCGCTACAATGAGCAGTTCTTC.

The chain employs TRBV18 and TRBJ1-4; possible D gene TRBD1, 6 bases. V was cut by 2 bases and J by 4 bases, with 14 bases left in between. This CDR3 region has 16 residues. In germline, CDR1 is KGHSH, CDR2 LQKENI. The CDR3 bases are TGTGCCAGCTCACCAATAAGACAGGCGAGTAATGAAAAACTGTTTTTT. It yields the protein CASSPIRQASNEKLFF.

The chain joins TRBV18 to TRBJ1-2; 8 nucleotides agree with TRBD1. The V segment lost 6 bases and the J segment 4 bases; nucleotides outside the gene matches: 10. CDR1 and CDR2 (germline): KGHSH, LQKENI. CDR3 length: 15 residues. DNA of the CDR3: TGTGCCAGCTCCCCTCGACAGGGGCCCCCCTATGGCTACACCTTC. This encodes CASSPRQGPPYGYTF.

This clone was seen a few times. At one end, the junction sequence differs from germline, possibly due to a read error. V is TRBV9 and J is TRBJ2-2; D ambiguous. CDR3 length: 12 residues. Germline-derived CDR1 and CDR2 are SGDLS and YYNGEE. CDR3 sequence: CASRRNAGELFF. CDR3 coding DNA: TGTGCCAGCAGGCGGAACGCCGGGGAGCTGTTTTTT.

Only a few counts were recorded for this clone. In DNA, the CDR3 is TGTGCCAGCAGCGTAGGAGGGATAGCCTACTCCTACAATGAGCAGTTCTTC. Translated, it gives CASSVGGIAYSYNEQFF. The chain carries TRBV9 and TRBJ2-1, with D perhaps TRBD2 (5 bases). The CDR3 contains 17 residues. The V end was cut by 0 bases, the J end by 0 bases, with 13 bases between. From germline, CDR1 is SGDLS and CDR2 YYNGEE.

The CDR3 protein is CASTPSHSGNTIYF. Here the CDR3 DNA reads TGTGCCAGCACCCCCTCACACTCTGGAAACACCATATATTTT. The chain combines TRBV12-5 with TRBJ1-3; no definite D call. The CDR3 is 14 amino acids. The germline CDR1 and CDR2 sequences are LGHNT and FRNRAP. The variable domain in full, completed from reference TRBV12-5 and TRBJ1-3, reads DARVTQTPRHKVTEMGQEVTMRCQPILGHNTVFWYRQTMMQGLELLAYFRNRAPLDDSGMPKDRFSAEMPDATLATLKIQPSEPRDSAVYFCASTPSHSGNTIYFGEGSWLTVV.

This clone was detected only a few times. The chain uses TRBV7-6 and TRBJ1-3; 8 nucleotides line up with TRBD1. The CDR3 runs 16 residues. Germline CDR1 reads SGHVS; CDR2 reads FNYEAQ. The J segment lost 0 bases and the V segment lost 4 bases, leaving 5 bases of the junction unmatched. Here the CDR3 reads CASSYVTGGSGNTIYF. CDR3 coding DNA: TGTGCCAGCAGCTACGTTACAGGGGGCTCTGGAAACACCATATATTTT.

V usage is TRBV10-2 and J usage is TRBJ2-7; 9 positions agree with TRBD2. The CDR3 extends over 14 amino acids. CDR1 and CDR2 from the germline V gene are WSHSY and SAAADI. The ends lost 4 bases at V and 2 bases at J; junction bases unmatched: 3. The CDR3 reads CASSGTSAAYEQYF. CDR3 sequence (DNA): TGCGCCAGCAGTGGGACTAGCGCAGCCTACGAGCAGTACTTC.

This clone was detected only a few times. The chain combines TRBV9 with TRBJ1-5, with D hard to call. The V end lost 4 bases, the J end lost 0 bases, and 8 bases lay between the germline ends. This CDR3 comprises 14 residues. Germline CDR1 is SGDLS and CDR2 is YYNGEE. The CDR3 loop reads CASSPWISNQPQHF. The DNA for the CDR3 is TGTGCCAGCAGCCCCTGGATTAGCAATCAGCCCCAGCATTTT.

This clone is labeled as medium-sized (0.01 to 0.1%). The chain carries TRBV9 and TRBJ2-1; D gene uncertain. The length of the CDR3 is 15 residues. The V end was cut by 0 bases, the J end by 0 bases, with 7 bases between. Germline CDR1 SGDLS, CDR2 YYNGEE. CDR3 loop: CASSVVDNSYNEQFF. As DNA, the CDR3 is TGTGCCAGCAGCGTAGTGGATAACTCCTACAATGAGCAGTTCTTC.

This clone appeared a few times. The chain combines TRBV6-8 with TRBJ1-5; TRBD1 agrees at 7 bases. The CDR3 is made up of 13 amino acids. Germline assignment: CDR1 MNHGY and CDR2 SAAAGT. V gave up 5 bases and J gave up 3 bases; unmatched junction bases: 1. The CDR3 nucleotides read TGTGCCAGCAGTACAGGGGACAATCAGCCCCAGCATTTT. It is translated as CASSTGDNQPQHF.

This clone is labeled medium-sized (0.01 to 0.1%). The J gene is TRBJ2-1, the V gene TRBV30; 7 bases line up with TRBD1. The germline gives CDR1 GTSNPN, CDR2 SVGIG (reference sequence). The CDR3 is 13 amino acids. V lost 1 base, J lost 3 bases, and 0 bases stayed unmatched. Here the CDR3 reads CAWSDRGYNEQFF. Written as DNA, the CDR3 is TGTGCCTGGAGTGACAGGGGCTACAATGAGCAGTTCTTC.

A few counts support this clone. The rearrangement uses TRBV28 and TRBJ1-3; TRBD1 might be the D (6 bases). The CDR3 spans 14 residues. The V and J ends lost 6 bases and 0 bases respectively, with 9 bases between them. The germline V gene encodes CDR1 MDHEN and CDR2 SYDVKM. CDR3 loop: CASRPGDSGNTIYF. CDR3 nucleotides: TGTGCCAGCAGGCCAGGGGACTCTGGAAACACCATATATTTT.

This clone occurred once. The V gene is TRBV19, the J gene TRBJ1-2; no reliable D call. CDR1 is LNHDA, CDR2 SQIVND, per germline (reference sequence). The germline V and J ends were trimmed by 2 bases and 5 bases, with 9 bases remaining between them. The CDR3 is 13 residues long. The DNA for the CDR3 is TGTGCCAGTAGTATATCCGGGCCATATGGCTACACCTTC. It encodes CASSISGPYGYTF.

The sample holds a few counts of this clone. The chain has TRBV11-3 and TRBJ1-5, with D unresolved. Germline CDR1 reads SGHNT; CDR2 reads YENEEA. V was pared by 2 bases and J by 3 bases, with 11 bases between. The CDR3 is made up of 15 amino acids. The CDR3 nucleotides read TGTGCCAGCAGCTTATACGGTCAGATCAATCAGCCCCAGCATTTT. It specifies CASSLYGQINQPQHF. The variable domain in full, with the rest retrieved from reference TRBV11-3 and TRBJ1-5, is EAGVVQSPRYKIIEKKQPVAFWCNPISGHNTLYWYLQNLGQGPELLIRYENEEAVDDSQLPKDRFSAERLKGVDSTLKIQPAELGDSAVYLCASSLYGQINQPQHFGDGTRLSIL.

This clone has a single count. This chain uses TRBV18 with TRBJ1-2; D perhaps matches TRBD1 (5 bases). Germline lookup yields CDR1 KGHSH and CDR2 LQKENI. V was clipped by 1 base and J by 0 bases, with 9 bases between them. The CDR3 covers 15 residues. DNA for the CDR3: TGTGCCAGCTCACCACTCGGACACCCTAACTATGGCTACACCTTC. The encoded protein is CASSPLGHPNYGYTF.

This clone is labeled medium-sized. The chain has TRBV11-3 and TRBJ2-3, with no clear D. From germline, CDR1 is SGHNT and CDR2 YENEEA. V lost 4 bases and J lost 2, with 10 bases in between. This CDR3 is 14 amino acids long. The CDR3 sequence: CASSSDGPTDTQYF. CDR3 nucleotides: TGTGCCAGCAGCTCAGACGGACCCACAGATACGCAGTATTTT.

The J gene is TRBJ2-3, the V gene TRBV11-3; 11 nucleotides agree with TRBD2. This CDR3 has 16 residues. V gave up 5 bases and J gave up 7 bases; unmatched junction bases: 11. Germline CDR1 SGHNT, CDR2 YENEEA. CDR3 amino acids: CASSPLAGGSVNTQYF. DNA of the CDR3: TGTGCCAGCAGCCCATTAGCGGGAGGGTCTGTGAATACGCAGTATTTT.

V is TRBV9 and J is TRBJ2-7; 13 nucleotides agree with TRBD2. Germline CDR1 is SGDLS and CDR2 is YYNGEE. The J segment lost 4 bases and the V segment lost 3 bases, leaving 4 bases of the junction unmatched. The CDR3 covers 15 residues. CDR3 protein: CASSALAGGGYEQYF. The CDR3 DNA is TGTGCCAGCAGCGCACTAGCGGGAGGGGGTTACGAGCAGTACTTC.

The chain employs TRBV11-3 and TRBJ2-2, with TRBD2 matching 7 bases. This CDR3 has 15 amino acids. CDR1 and CDR2 (germline): SGHNT, YENEEA. V dropped 3 bases and J dropped 6; count of bases not matched to a gene: 7. CDR3 nucleotide sequence: TGTGCCAGCAGCTTCGGCGGGAGTCGATCCGGGGAGCTGTTTTTT. This sequence encodes CASSFGGSRSGELFF.

The rearrangement links TRBV11-3 to TRBJ2-5, with 9 bases fitting TRBD1. V lost 5 bases to trimming and J lost 5 bases; unmatched junction nucleotides: 6. The germline gives CDR1 SGHNT, CDR2 YENEEA. This CDR3 is 14 amino acids long. The CDR3 loop reads CASSPDRGLETQYF. In DNA form, the CDR3 reads TGTGCCAGCAGCCCGGACAGGGGATTGGAGACCCAGTACTTC.

The table lists this clone with a few counts. The chain combines TRBV30 with TRBJ2-1, with no clear D. The length of the CDR3 is 15 residues. V was trimmed by 0 bases and J by 9 bases, leaving 18 bases between them. Per germline, CDR1 GTSNPN and CDR2 SVGIG (reference sequence). In nucleotides, the CDR3 is TGTGCCTGGAGTGTACTGATCACGGGTGGCGGTGAGCAGTTCTTC. Its translation is CAWSVLITGGGEQFF.

The chain is built from TRBV9 and TRBJ1-5; 8 bases match TRBD1. CDR1 SGDLS and CDR2 YYNGEE come from the germline V gene. This CDR3 contains 13 residues. V shed 5 bases and J 4 bases; nucleotides not matched to a gene: 2. The CDR3 sequence is CASSDRGNQPQHF. CDR3 coding DNA: TGTGCCAGCAGTGACAGGGGTAATCAGCCCCAGCATTTT.

In its sample, this clone was seen a few times. The chain combines TRBV6-8 with TRBJ2-1, with D possibly matching TRBD2 (6 bases). The CDR3 totals 15 residues. Per the germline V gene, CDR1 is MNHGY and CDR2 is SAAAGT. V was shortened by 5 bases and J by 10 bases, with 21 bases between the two germline ends. CDR3 DNA sequence: TGTGCCAGCAGTCCAACTCTGACTAGGCCCAAGGAGCAGTTCTTC. It is translated as CASSPTLTRPKEQFF.

The chain couples TRBV28 to TRBJ2-3, with 15 bases identical to TRBD2. The CDR3 length is 19 residues. V trimming: 3 bases; J trimming: 3 bases; junction bases outside the gene matches: 10. Germline lookup yields CDR1 MDHEN and CDR2 SYDVKM. The CDR3 sequence is CASSFQANGLAGGTDTQYF. CDR3 nucleotides: TGTGCCAGCAGTTTCCAAGCAAACGGACTAGCGGGAGGGACAGATACGCAGTATTTT.

The chain joins TRBV19 to TRBJ2-7; unclear D gene. Trimming shortened V by 10 bases and J by 2 bases, and 18 bases separated the two germline ends. CDR1 and CDR2 from the germline V gene are LNHDA and SQIVND (reference sequence). There are 14 residues in the CDR3. This CDR3 is CATKEVGGTYEQYF. The CDR3 coding sequence is TGTGCCACGAAAGAGGTTGGCGGTACCTACGAGCAGTACTTC.